Below are 6 T cell receptor beta chains sequenced from a single sample in a study of beta chain features in type 1 diabetes. Broader study findings: Patients with Type 1 diabetes showed moderately but significantly shorter TCRB CDR3s in all four CD4+ subsets.

Expressed TCRB transcripts were sequenced, since all the RNA that had been isolated was reverse transcribed. The method was immunoSEQ multiplex PCR; TCRdb's version includes in-frame clones alone and lacks a portion of them. This sample yields some 16,000 clones, of which 60% to 80% are seen a single time; roughly 0.34% belongs to the top ten. No antigen is known for these receptors. The sample taken for sequencing was stem cell memory CD4+ T cells from blood. The receptors originated from a woman aged 18-30 years with type 1 diabetes.

The V and J genes are TRBV9 and TRBJ2-1, with TRBD2 matching 9 bases. The CDR3 length is 15 residues. V lost 5 bases, J lost 7 bases, and 10 bases stayed unmatched. The germline gives CDR1 SGDLS, CDR2 YYNGEE. CDR3 sequence (DNA): TGTGCCAGCAGTTTTAGGACTAGCGCGAGGAATGAGCAGTTCTTC. This codes for CASSFRTSARNEQFF.

The rearrangement uses TRBV10-1 and TRBJ2-3, with TRBD2 identical over 11 bases. The V gene end was trimmed by 6 bases and the J gene end by 4 bases; junction bases not matched to a gene: 6. The CDR3 runs 15 residues. Looked up from germline, CDR1 is WNHNN and CDR2 is SYGVQD (reference sequence). The CDR3 nucleotides read TGCGCCAGCAGGGAAGGTAGCGGGAGGGCAGATACGCAGTATTTT. Translation gives CASREGSGRADTQYF.

In its sample, this clone was seen once. The rearrangement uses TRBV5-1 and TRBJ2-3; D perhaps matches TRBD2 (5 bases). Trimming removed 4 bases at V and 1 base at J, with 13 bases between. The germline CDR1 and CDR2 sequences are SGHRS and YFSETQ. The CDR3 loop spans 15 amino acids. CDR3 residues: CASSQGGFGTDTQYF. CDR3 nucleotide sequence: TGCGCCAGCAGCCAAGGAGGTTTCGGCACAGATACGCAGTATTTT.

This chain joins TRBV28 and TRBJ2-5, with 8 bases fitting TRBD2. In germline, CDR1 is MDHEN, CDR2 SYDVKM. This CDR3 is built from 17 residues. Trimming removed 1 base from V and 1 base from J; junction bases left unmatched: 8. As DNA, the CDR3 is TGTGCCAGCAGTTTATTGGGTACGACTAGCGCCCAAGAGACCCAGTACTTC. It encodes CASSLLGTTSAQETQYF.

This clone was observed once. The V and J genes are TRBV7-2 and TRBJ1-2, with 7 bases matching TRBD1. Per germline, CDR1 SGHTA and CDR2 FQGNSA. The length of the CDR3 is 13 residues. The J segment lost 4 bases and the V segment lost 3 bases, leaving 2 bases of the junction unmatched. The CDR3 DNA sequence: TGTGCCAGCAGCTTCGGGACAGCCTATGGCTACACCTTC. Its protein product is CASSFGTAYGYTF.

This chain uses TRBV27 with TRBJ2-5; tentative D call: TRBD2 (5 bases). The germline CDR1 and CDR2 sequences are MNHEY and SMNVEV (reference sequence). Trimming left V 5 bases short and J 5 bases short, with 12 bases between. The CDR3 runs to 13 residues. The CDR3 sequence: CASSQRLSETQYF. The CDR3, as DNA: TGTGCCAGCAGTCAGAGACTATCCGAGACCCAGTACTTC.